This T cell receptor (beta chain) was sequenced in a study of cytomegalovirus exposure and HLA in healthy donors. PCR primers comprised 60 Vbeta and 13 Jbeta primers. The repertoire was sequenced with immunoSEQ multiplex PCR; TCRdb's copy has only in-frame clones and lacks some. The sample lists tens of thousands of clones, over 60% occurring once. There are 14 residues in the CDR3. V lost 5 bases to trimming and J lost 8 bases, with 18 bases between them. The germline V gene has CDR1 SGHVS and CDR2 FQNEAQ. The gene calls are TRBV7-8 and TRBJ1-2; TRBD1 might be the D (6 bases). Sequencing used PBMCs. The origin of this receptor is a man between 25 and 39 years old in good health and CMV-seronegative. CDR3 loop: CASSITGILRGYTF. The CDR3 bases are TGTGCCAGCAGCATAACAGGGATTCTACGAGGCTACACCTTC.